This TCR beta chain is from a study of cytomegalovirus exposure and HLA in healthy donors. Whole-study findings and limits: Another analysis was done later, and it associated approximately 17,000 TCR beta sequences with HLA alleles at 0.05 false discovery rate.

V lost 5 bases to trimming and J lost 3 bases, with 20 bases between them. Germline V CDR1 and CDR2: SGHAT, FQNNGV. There are 16 residues in the CDR3. This clone was seen just once. Its antigen is unidentified. 13 Jbeta primers and 60 Vbeta primers were used for the PCR. TCRdb's copy holds only in-frame clones and misses some; the assay was immunoSEQ multiplex PCR. The sample contains more than 100,000 clones, roughly 79% of which appear only once. Material: PBMCs. This clonotype was obtained from a woman in her forties in good health and CMV-seronegative. This sequence joins TRBV11-2 and TRBJ2-7; TRBD1 is a possible D gene (5 bases). In DNA form, the CDR3 reads TGTGCCAGCAGCCCCCTTGCCAGGGTGACAATCTACGAGCAGTACTTC. Its protein product is CASSPLARVTIYEQYF.